This record covers a single TCR beta chain. These data come from a study of shared clonotypes between healthy human individuals. The method was immunoSEQ multiplex PCR; TCRdb's version includes in-frame clones alone and lacks a portion of them. The table has roughly 2.6 million clones, around 94% seen once. This TCR was recovered from a young man in good health. Sequencing was performed on naive CD4+ T cells sorted from blood. Documented subset: CD45RA+ positively selected.

The DNA of the CDR3 is TGTGCCAGCAGCTTTACTCCCAATGGGGATGGGGCCAACGTCCTGACTTTC. Its translation: CASSFTPNGDGANVLTF. The chain links TRBV5-6 to TRBJ2-6; no firm D call. The CDR3 is 17 amino acids. Trimming pared 2 bases from V and 3 bases from J, leaving 15 bases between. CDR1 is SGHDT, CDR2 YYEEEE, per germline.